The entry that follows covers one TCR beta chain sequence. This sample stems from a study of blood T cell repertoires in COVID-19. Looking at the study overall: Both acute and convalescent COVID-19 samples were obtained from the United States, Italy and Spain. In each case, the material was cDNA or gDNA derived from T cells, B-cell-depleted T cells, or PBMCs.

In the source study's methods: Counts of nucleated cells, estimated from reference gene primer amplification, were obtained. Clones were sequenced by immunoSEQ multiplex PCR, and TCRdb holds only the in-frame ones, with some missing. D and trimming come from the DNA, and the V and J calls and clone size come from that table. The sample holds about 400,000 clones, 85% to 90% seen once. Unmatched junction bases numbered 14, after V lost 10 bases and J lost 8 bases. Germline CDR1 and CDR2: MNHEY and SVGAGI. This CDR3 contains 14 residues. The source of this sequence is a woman in her 30s who had recovered from COVID-19. This chain links TRBV6-5 with TRBJ1-2; 9 positions agree with TRBD1. The sequenced sample was PBMCs or T cells enriched from blood (not recorded which). The CDR3 DNA reads as TGTGCCACGTCCCGGGACAGGGCTTCGAGCGGCTACACCTTC. Encoded protein: CATSRDRASSGYTF.